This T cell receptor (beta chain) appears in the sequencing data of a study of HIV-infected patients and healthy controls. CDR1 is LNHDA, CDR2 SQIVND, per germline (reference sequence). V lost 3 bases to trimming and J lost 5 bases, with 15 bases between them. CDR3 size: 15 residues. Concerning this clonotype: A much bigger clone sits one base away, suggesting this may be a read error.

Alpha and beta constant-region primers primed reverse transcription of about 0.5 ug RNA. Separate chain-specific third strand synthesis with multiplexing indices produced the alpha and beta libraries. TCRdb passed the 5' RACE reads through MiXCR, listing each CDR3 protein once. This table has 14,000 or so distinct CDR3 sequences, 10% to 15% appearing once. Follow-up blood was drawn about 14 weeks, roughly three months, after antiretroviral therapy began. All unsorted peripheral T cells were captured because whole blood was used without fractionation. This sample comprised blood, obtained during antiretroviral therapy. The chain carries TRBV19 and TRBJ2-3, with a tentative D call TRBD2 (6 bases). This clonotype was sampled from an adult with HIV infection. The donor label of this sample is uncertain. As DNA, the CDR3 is TGTGCCAGTAGTATTCGGAGGGCCGGCATAGATACGCAGTATTTT. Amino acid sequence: CASSIRRAGIDTQYF.